These 13 T cell receptor beta chains originate from one sample sequenced in a study of blood T cell repertoires in COVID-19. Clones were sequenced by immunoSEQ multiplex PCR, and TCRdb holds only the in-frame ones, with some missing. The table shows about 220,000 clones, with roughly 85% occurring only once. The sequenced material came from peripheral blood. The source of these receptors is a woman in her seventies with COVID-19, enrolled during active disease.

The J gene is TRBJ2-5, the V gene TRBV6-6; 10 bases agree with TRBD2. Germline V gene sequence: CDR1 MNHNY, CDR2 SVGAGI (reference sequence). V shed 7 bases and J 2 bases; nucleotides not matched to a gene: 4. This CDR3 spans 14 amino acids. The CDR3 nucleotides read TGTGCCAGCACTCTTAGCGGGGGGCAAGAGACCCAGTACTTC. Translation: CASTLSGGQETQYF.

V usage is TRBV7-8 and J usage is TRBJ2-1; a weak D match, TRBD2 (6 bases). The V end lost 8 bases, the J end lost 3 bases, and 17 bases lay between the germline ends. The length of the CDR3 is 15 residues. Germline CDR1 SGHVS, CDR2 FQNEAQ. CDR3 nucleotides: TGTGCCAGCGACCCAGTGGGAGGAAACTACAATGAGCAGTTCTTC. As protein: CASDPVGGNYNEQFF.

This chain uses TRBV2 with TRBJ2-5, with 8 bases fitting TRBD2. Germline V gene data show CDR1 as SNHLY and CDR2 as FYNNEI. The CDR3 spans 15 residues. Trimming removed 6 bases from V and 5 bases from J; junction bases left unmatched: 11. The CDR3 nucleotides are TGTGCCAGCAGACGCCTCGGGCGCGGGGGGGAGACCCAGTACTTC. Translating gives CASRRLGRGGETQYF.

The table lists this clone with a few counts. J is TRBJ2-7 and V is TRBV2; the match to TRBD1 covers 8 bases. Germline assignment: CDR1 SNHLY and CDR2 FYNNEI. V was clipped by 4 bases and J by 7 bases; unmatched bases: 9. The CDR3 runs 14 residues. CDR3: CASSVGQGLGEQYF. The CDR3 nucleotides read TGTGCCAGCAGTGTTGGACAGGGTCTTGGAGAGCAGTACTTC.

The rearrangement joins TRBV29-1 to TRBJ2-3; D gene uncertain. The V and J ends lost 5 bases and 0 bases respectively, with 6 bases between them. This CDR3 has 12 residues. Per the germline V gene, CDR1 is SQVTM and CDR2 is ANQGSEA. The CDR3 sequence: CSVFRSTDTQYF. Here the CDR3 DNA reads TGCAGCGTTTTCCGGAGCACAGATACGCAGTATTTT.

V is TRBV7-6 and J is TRBJ1-1; D may be TRBD1 (6 bases). V gave up 1 base and J gave up 0 bases, with 6 bases separating them. This CDR3 contains 14 residues. Looked up from germline, CDR1 is SGHVS and CDR2 is FNYEAQ. CDR3: CASSLDRVNTEAFF. CDR3 DNA: TGTGCCAGCAGCTTAGACAGGGTGAACACTGAAGCTTTCTTT.

The J gene is TRBJ2-2, the V gene TRBV7-9; D gene unclear. The CDR3 runs to 13 residues. V lost 5 bases and J lost 6, with 10 bases in between. CDR1 is SEHNR and CDR2 is FQNEAQ in the germline V gene (reference sequence). For the CDR3, the DNA is TGTGCCAGCAGCCCGGTGGCGGCCGGGGAGCTGTTTTTT. It encodes CASSPVAAGELFF. The full variable domain, with the rest looked up from reference TRBV7-9 and TRBJ2-2, is DTGVSQNPRHKITKRGQNVTFRCDPISEHNRLYWYRQTLGQGPEFLTYFQNEAQLEKSRLLSDRFSAERPKGSFSTLEIQRTEQGDSAMYLCASSPVAAGELFFGEGSRLTVL.

The rearrangement links TRBV19 to TRBJ1-3; 7 positions agree with TRBD1. Germline V gene lookup returns CDR1 LNHDA and CDR2 SQIVND (reference sequence). The CDR3 totals 15 residues. V shed 6 bases and J 1 base; nucleotides not matched to a gene: 6. The CDR3 DNA reads TGTGCCAGTAGGACGGGACAGCAATCTGGAAACACCATATATTTT. Its translation is CASRTGQQSGNTIYF.

The chain is built from TRBV6-5 and TRBJ1-2; possible D gene TRBD1, 6 bases. CDR1 MNHEY and CDR2 SVGAGI come from the germline V gene. The V and J ends lost 8 bases and 4 bases respectively, with 20 bases between them. The CDR3 loop spans 15 amino acids. For the CDR3, the DNA is TGTGCCAGCGGGGGCCCACACAGGGCTGGCTATGGCTACACCTTC. Translation: CASGGPHRAGYGYTF.

The chain couples TRBV7-3 to TRBJ2-1; 16 bases line up with TRBD2. Germline lookup yields CDR1 SGHTA and CDR2 FQGTGA. Losses at the gene ends were 5 bases for V and 5 bases for J; bases not matched to a gene: 6. The CDR3 runs to 17 residues. DNA for the CDR3: TGTGCCAGCAGCACCGGGACTAGCGGGGGGGCAAACAATGAGCAGTTCTTC. It specifies CASSTGTSGGANNEQFF.

The chain uses TRBV30 and TRBJ1-3; 9 bases match TRBD1. Germline lookup yields CDR1 GTSNPN and CDR2 SVGIG (reference sequence). The CDR3 runs 12 residues. Trimming removed 3 bases from V and 9 bases from J; junction bases left unmatched: 3. The CDR3, as DNA: TGTGCCTGGAGAGGACAGGGGACCACCATATATTTT. Translating gives CAWRGQGTTIYF.

The rearrangement links TRBV19 to TRBJ1-2; tentatively, D is TRBD1 (5 bases). Looked up from germline, CDR1 is LNHDA and CDR2 is SQIVND (reference sequence). Trimming stripped 3 bases from V and 4 bases from J, with 9 bases between. CDR3 size: 13 residues. The CDR3 reads CASSIDRFYGYTF. CDR3 nucleotides: TGTGCCAGTAGTATCGACAGATTCTATGGCTACACCTTC.

The chain is built from TRBV5-1 and TRBJ1-1, with D maybe TRBD1 (5 bases). Per the germline V gene, CDR1 is SGHRS and CDR2 is YFSETQ. The V end lost 3 bases, the J end lost 1 base, and 16 bases lay between the germline ends. This CDR3 spans 16 amino acids. CDR3 DNA sequence: TGCGCCAGCAGCTCAGGGTCCCACTCTACGAACACTGAAGCTTTCTTT. It encodes CASSSGSHSTNTEAFF. The full variable domain, its missing parts supplied by reference TRBV5-1 and TRBJ1-1, is KAGVTQTPRYLIKTRGQQVTLSCSPISGHRSVSWYQQTPGQGLQFLFEYFSETQRNKGNFPGRFSGRQFSNSRSEMNVSTLELGDSALYLCASSSGSHSTNTEAFFGQGTRLTVV.